This entry lists 18 T cell receptor beta chains sequenced from one sample in a study of brain metastases from non-small cell lung cancer. The table came from immunoSEQ multiplex PCR; TCRdb's copy has only in-frame clones and leaves some out. This sample carries 13,000 to 15,000 clones, about 80% of them seen once, and the ten largest clones take roughly 7.1%. Sequencing was performed on primary lung tumor tissue. The origin of the receptors is a donor over 35 with non-small cell lung cancer.

V is TRBV7-3 and J is TRBJ2-5; D not certain. Germline CDR1 SGHTA, CDR2 FQGTGA. The CDR3 length is 13 residues. V was cut by 0 bases and J by 7 bases, with 9 bases left in between. Here the CDR3 reads CASSLTEKTTQYF. In DNA, the CDR3 is TGTGCCAGCAGCTTAACGGAAAAGACGACCCAGTACTTC.

The V and J genes are TRBV2 and TRBJ1-2, with TRBD1 identical over 8 bases. After removal of 6 bases from V and 3 bases from J, the junction contained 9 bases not matched to a gene. The CDR3 consists of 15 residues. CDR1 and CDR2 (germline): SNHLY, FYNNEI. This CDR3 reads CASSAADRDDYGYTF. CDR3 nucleotides: TGTGCCAGCAGCGCGGCGGACAGGGATGACTATGGCTACACCTTC.

This chain uses TRBV3-1 (or the pseudogene TRBV3-2) with TRBJ1-4, with D maybe TRBD1 (6 bases). CDR3 length equals 16 residues. The V and J ends lost 3 bases and 3 bases respectively, with 14 bases between them. Looked up from germline, CDR1 is LGHDT and CDR2 is YNNKEL (reference sequence). The CDR3 loop is CASSQGLQGPNEKLFF. The CDR3 DNA reads as TGTGCCAGCAGCCAGGGTCTACAGGGCCCTAATGAAAAACTGTTTTTT.

In the case of this clone: This could be a read error, since a much larger clone is one nucleotide away. CDR3: CASSYRRALGQPQHF. Written as DNA, the CDR3 is TGTGCCAGCAGTTACCGGAGGGCATTGGGACAGCCCCAGCATTTT. This rearrangement joins TRBV6-5 to TRBJ1-5; D is unclear. The V end lost 2 bases, the J end lost 7 bases, and 15 bases lay between the germline ends. The CDR3 is 15 residues long. Germline lookup yields CDR1 MNHEY and CDR2 SVGAGI.

This chain uses TRBV29-1 with TRBJ2-3, with TRBD2 identical over 7 bases. The CDR3 is 13 residues long. Unmatched junction bases numbered 5, after V lost 4 bases and J lost 4 bases. Germline loops: CDR1 SQVTM, CDR2 ANQGSEA. The CDR3 nucleotides read TGCAGCGTTGGGGAGGGCGCCTCAGATACGCAGTATTTT. Translation: CSVGEGASDTQYF.

The rearrangement uses TRBV7-9 and TRBJ1-2; D gene uncertain. In germline, CDR1 is SEHNR, CDR2 FQNEAQ (reference sequence). Trimming left V 4 bases short and J 0 bases short, with 6 bases between. CDR3 length equals 13 residues. CDR3 in amino acids: CASSSPANYGYTF. CDR3 bases: TGTGCCAGCAGCTCCCCGGCTAACTATGGCTACACCTTC.

CDR3 region: CASRDSQTYEQYV. CDR3 DNA sequence: TGTGCCAGTAGGGACAGCCAAACCTACGAGCAGTACGTC. The chain joins TRBV19 to TRBJ2-7; TRBD1 might be the D (6 bases). CDR3 size: 13 residues. Trimming removed 6 bases from V and 2 bases from J, with 11 bases in between. Germline loops: CDR1 LNHDA, CDR2 SQIVND (reference sequence).

The chain combines TRBV10-3 with TRBJ1-1; 7 bases are shared with TRBD1. This CDR3 region has 15 residues. Per germline, CDR1 ENHRY and CDR2 SYGVKD. Trimming at V came to 5 bases and at J to 3 bases, leaving 9 bases not matched to a gene. In DNA, the CDR3 is TGTGCCATCAGTCCAAGACAGGGCAAGGACACTGAAGCTTTCTTT. This translates into CAISPRQGKDTEAFF.

The chain joins TRBV30 to TRBJ1-5; TRBD1 might be the D (6 bases). The germline V and J ends were trimmed by 4 bases and 2 bases, with 12 bases remaining between them. The germline gives CDR1 GTSNPN, CDR2 SVGIG (reference sequence). This CDR3 spans 14 amino acids. Written as DNA, the CDR3 is TGTGCCTGGACCCGGGACACGCGCAATCAGCCCCAGCATTTT. Protein sequence: CAWTRDTRNQPQHF. Complete variable domain (other parts from reference TRBV30 and TRBJ1-5): SQTIHQWPATLVQPVGSPLSLECTVEGTSNPNLYWYRQAAGRGLQLLFYSVGIGQISSEVPQNLSASRPQDRQFILSSKKLLLSDSGFYLCAWTRDTRNQPQHFGDGTRLSIL.

The chain has TRBV18 and TRBJ1-3; D uncertain. CDR3 size: 15 residues. The germline V gene encodes CDR1 KGHSH and CDR2 LQKENI. The V end was cut by 0 bases, the J end by 1 base, with 7 bases between. The CDR3 DNA reads as TGTGCCAGCTCACCACCTGTAGGGTCTGGAAACACCATATATTTT. It encodes CASSPPVGSGNTIYF. Based on the CDR3 plus reference TRBV18 and TRBJ1-3, the full variable domain is NAGVMQNPRHLVRRRGQEARLRCSPMKGHSHVYWYRQLPEEGLKFMVYLQKENIIDESGMPKERFSAEFPKEGPSILRIQQVVRGDSAAYFCASSPPVGSGNTIYFGEGSWLTVV.

V usage is TRBV4-3 and J usage is TRBJ1-6, with D possibly matching TRBD1 (5 bases). V was clipped by 1 base and J by 10 bases, with 8 bases between them. Germline loops: CDR1 LGHNA, CDR2 YSLEER. The CDR3 loop spans 13 amino acids. CDR3 loop: CASSQGGDSPLHF. DNA of the CDR3: TGCGCCAGCAGCCAAGGAGGGGACTCACCCCTCCACTTT.

For the CDR3, the DNA is TGCGCCAGCAGCGTAACAGGGGCGAACTATGGCTACACCTTC. This gives the protein CASSVTGANYGYTF. The rearrangement uses TRBV5-1 and TRBJ1-2; 7 positions match TRBD1. The length of the CDR3 is 14 residues. V gave up 4 bases and J gave up 2 bases; unmatched junction bases: 5. The V gene's germline CDR1 is SGHRS and CDR2 YFSETQ.

J is TRBJ1-1 and V is TRBV30; possible D gene TRBD1, 5 bases. V lost 7 bases and J lost 1, with 13 bases in between. The CDR3 has 13 residues. Germline V gives CDR1 GTSNPN, CDR2 SVGIG (reference sequence). The CDR3 here is CALGERTNTEAFF. The CDR3 DNA reads as TGTGCCTTGGGGGAGCGGACGAACACTGAAGCTTTCTTT.

This clone was detected only once. A read error may account for a junction end that differs from germline. The J gene is TRBJ2-5, the V gene TRBV6-5; 8 positions agree with TRBD1. Looked up from germline, CDR1 is MNHEY and CDR2 is SVGAGI. The CDR3 is 14 amino acids. The CDR3 coding sequence is TGTGCCAGCAGGGCCGGGACAGGTGTGGAGACCCAATACTTC. Its translation: CASRAGTGVETQYF.

V usage is TRBV14 and J usage is TRBJ2-3; TRBD2 aligns across 9 bases. Germline V gene lookup returns CDR1 SGHDN and CDR2 FVKESK. The CDR3 runs 15 residues. Germline trimming cut 1 base from V and 8 bases from J; bases unmatched to any gene: 7. The CDR3 nucleotides are TGTGCCAGCAGCCAAGGACTAGCGGCAGGCGGTACGCAGTATTTT. It is translated as CASSQGLAAGGTQYF.

The J gene is TRBJ2-3, the V gene TRBV4-1, with TRBD1 identical over 12 bases. This CDR3 spans 18 amino acids. Germline V gene sequence: CDR1 MGHRA, CDR2 YSYEKL. V lost 0 bases, J lost 7 bases, and 11 bases stayed unmatched. The CDR3 sequence: CASSQDNSGQGARNTQYF. The CDR3 DNA reads TGCGCCAGCAGCCAAGATAATTCGGGACAGGGGGCAAGGAATACGCAGTATTTT.

J is TRBJ1-5 and V is TRBV10-3; unclear D gene. The CDR3 is 14 amino acids. CDR1 ENHRY and CDR2 SYGVKD come from the germline V gene. Between the trimmed V and J ends, which lost 10 bases and 0 bases, there was a span of 13 bases. This CDR3 reads CATSAENSNQPQHF. In nucleotides, the CDR3 is TGTGCCACCAGCGCCGAGAATAGCAATCAGCCCCAGCATTTT.

The gene calls are TRBV27 and TRBJ2-1; no clear D. The CDR3 runs 10 residues. V shed 5 bases and J shed 7 bases, with 3 bases lying between them. Germline V CDR1 and CDR2: MNHEY, SMNVEV (reference sequence). DNA of the CDR3: TGTGCCAGCAGTCCAAATGAGCAGTTCTTC. Its protein product is CASSPNEQFF.